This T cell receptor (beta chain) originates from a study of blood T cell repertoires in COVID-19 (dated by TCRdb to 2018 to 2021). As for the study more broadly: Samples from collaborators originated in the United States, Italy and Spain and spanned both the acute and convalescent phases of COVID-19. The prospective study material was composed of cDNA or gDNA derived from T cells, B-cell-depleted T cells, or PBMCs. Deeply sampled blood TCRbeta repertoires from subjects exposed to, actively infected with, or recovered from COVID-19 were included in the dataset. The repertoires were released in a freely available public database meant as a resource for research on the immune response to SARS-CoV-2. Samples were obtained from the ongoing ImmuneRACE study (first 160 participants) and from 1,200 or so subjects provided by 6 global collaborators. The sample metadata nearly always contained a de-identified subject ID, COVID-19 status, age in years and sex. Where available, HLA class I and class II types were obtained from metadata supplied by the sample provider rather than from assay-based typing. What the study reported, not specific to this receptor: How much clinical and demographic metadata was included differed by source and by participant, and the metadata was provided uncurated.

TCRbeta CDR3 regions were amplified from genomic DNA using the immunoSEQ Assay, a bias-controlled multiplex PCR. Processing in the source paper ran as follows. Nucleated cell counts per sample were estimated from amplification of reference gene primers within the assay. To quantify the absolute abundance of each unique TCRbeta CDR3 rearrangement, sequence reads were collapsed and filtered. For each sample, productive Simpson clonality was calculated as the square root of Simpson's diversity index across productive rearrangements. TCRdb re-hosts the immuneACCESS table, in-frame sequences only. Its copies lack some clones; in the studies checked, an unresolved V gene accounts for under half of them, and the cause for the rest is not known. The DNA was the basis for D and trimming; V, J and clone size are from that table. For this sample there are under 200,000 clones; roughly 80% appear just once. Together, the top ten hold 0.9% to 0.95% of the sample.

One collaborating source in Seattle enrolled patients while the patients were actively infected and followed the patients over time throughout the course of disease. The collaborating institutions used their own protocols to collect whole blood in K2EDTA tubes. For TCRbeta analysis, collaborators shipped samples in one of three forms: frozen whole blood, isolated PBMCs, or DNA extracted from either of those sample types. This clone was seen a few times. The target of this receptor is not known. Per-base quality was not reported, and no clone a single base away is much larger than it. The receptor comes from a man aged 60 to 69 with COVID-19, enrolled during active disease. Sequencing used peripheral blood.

CDR3 region: CASSLHEGRYNSPLHF. The nucleotides read TGCGCCAGCAGCTTGCACGAGGGTCGGTACAATTCACCCCTCCACTTT. The rearrangement combines TRBV5-1 with TRBJ1-6; the D gene remains uncertain. V sheds 1 base and J sheds 7 bases, leaving 15 bases between their ends. From the cysteine up to the phenylalanine, the CDR3 has a length of 16 residues. Of all the DNA, just the CDR3 is kept, 48 bases in frame from base 1. CDR1 SGHRS and CDR2 YFSETQ were looked up in the germline V gene. The full variable domain, with segments outside the CDR3 supplied by the reference TRBV5-1 and TRBJ1-6 proteins, appears as KAGVTQTPRYLIKTRGQQVTLSCSPISGHRSVSWYQQTPGQGLQFLFEYFSETQRNKGNFPGRFSGRQFSNSRSEMNVSTLELGDSALYLCASSLHEGRYNSPLHFGNGTRLTVT.